The text below deals with one T cell receptor beta chain. Different DNA sequences within this sample yield the same CDR3. A multiplex PCR was run with 60 Vbeta primers and 13 Jbeta primers. The table came from immunoSEQ multiplex PCR; TCRdb's copy has only in-frame clones and leaves some out. The sample comprises 170,000 or so clones, about 80% of which are singletons, and roughly 0.7% rests with the top ten. This specimen comes from a study of cytomegalovirus exposure and HLA in healthy donors. V was cut by 2 bases and J by 5 bases, with 9 bases left in between. Per the germline V gene, CDR1 is MNHNY and CDR2 is SVGAGI (reference sequence). This CDR3 spans 13 amino acids.

The receptor was isolated from a boy under 18 in good health and CMV-seronegative. The chain links TRBV6-6 to TRBJ2-5; weak D call: TRBD2 (6 bases). The sequencing sample was made of PBMCs. For the CDR3, the DNA is TGTGCCAGCAGTTACAGGGGAGGTGAGACCCAGTACTTC. Residues: CASSYRGGETQYF.